This TCR beta chain derives from a study of identical twins. Study-wide findings and caveats: There was an excess of low generation probability in the out-of-frame alpha sequences that twins shared. Donors were not followed over many years; analysis was cross-sectional. In zero-insertion analyses, partial confounding could arise from invariant MAIT and iNKT cells.

Template switching supplied a universal primer site; unique molecular identifiers were carried on the cDNA. TCRdb itself ran the 5' RACE reads through MiXCR, one entry per CDR3 protein. Of 250,000 to 350,000 distinct CDR3 sequences in the sample, under 9% were seen once. Germline V gene lookup returns CDR1 SGHRS and CDR2 YFSETQ. The CDR3 sequence is 14 residues long. V shed 5 bases and J shed 1 base, with 12 bases lying between them. As to this clonotype: No antigen is known for it.

These data are also associated with another study on yellow fever vaccine responses in identical twins.

The sequenced sample was memory (CD45RO+) T cells sorted from blood. This sequence originates from a woman aged 18-35 years in good health. The chain recombines TRBV5-1 with TRBJ1-2; no clear D gene. The CDR3 coding sequence is TGCGCCAGCAGTCTTGACCTTGATAACTATGGCTACACCTTC. Protein: CASSLDLDNYGYTF.